This is a list of T cell receptor beta chains from one sample in a study of CD8 T cells in ankylosing spondylitis. TCRdb re-called the 5' RACE reads through MiXCR, storing one row per CDR3 protein. The table has about 240,000 distinct CDR3 sequences, roughly a quarter seen once. Input material: blood, either unsorted or a sorted T cell fraction (not recorded which). Every receptor here comes from a male donor with ankylosing spondylitis or in good health (not recorded which). The CDR3 runs from the conserved cysteine through the conserved F or W. Fields, in order: V gene, J gene, CDR3 protein.

>TRBV11-2|TRBJ2-1
CASKDNEQFF
>TRBV10-3|TRBJ1-2
CAIRTLGQGIGYTF
>TRBV4-2|TRBJ2-1
CASSQVGSYNEQFF
>TRBV20-1|TRBJ2-1
CSARDDSSGGSRGTYNEQFF
>TRBV29-1|TRBJ1-1
CSVPEGSRTEAFF
>TRBV18|TRBJ2-5
CASSPRQGREETQYF
>TRBV12-3/TRBV12-4|TRBJ1-1
CASRPRGGTEAFF
>TRBV29-1|TRBJ2-5
CSATVQETQYF
>TRBV29-1|TRBJ2-5
CSVERGAGETQYF
>TRBV29-1|TRBJ1-1
CSVKGVNTEAFF
>TRBV20-1|TRBJ1-6
CSARLLTDLSPLHF
>TRBV6-5|TRBJ2-7
CASSYAAGGRLYEQYF
>TRBV6-5|TRBJ2-5
CASSFEGRGKETQYF
>TRBV29-1|TRBJ2-2
CSAGTGSGELFF
>TRBV29-1|TRBJ2-5
CSVARTSGSETQYF
>TRBV10-3|TRBJ2-7
CAIRLTGASYEQYF
>TRBV12-3/TRBV12-4|TRBJ1-1
CASSARQGGTEAFF
>TRBV10-3|TRBJ2-3
CAISVVGDPTDTQYF
>TRBV20-1|TRBJ2-6
CSASDRVGANVLTF
>TRBV29-1|TRBJ2-1
CSVRGLAGTPVYNEQFF
>TRBV7-6|TRBJ2-5
CASSEEGVGQETQYF
>TRBV12-3/TRBV12-4|TRBJ2-7
CASSDGGTLYEQYF
>TRBV10-3|TRBJ2-5
CATKSSGETQYF
>TRBV29-1|TRBJ2-6
CSDVGGWSGANVLTF
>TRBV7-6|TRBJ2-5
CASSTGTSGAVKAQYF
>TRBV5-5|TRBJ2-1
CASSFASYNEQFF
>TRBV20-1|TRBJ2-3
CSAGQVRADTQYF
>TRBV6-1|TRBJ1-4
CASSEVRGLDKKLFF
>TRBV10-2|TRBJ1-2
CASAGELYGYTF
>TRBV2|TRBJ2-3
CASSEGEHDTQYF
>TRBV5-6|TRBJ2-3
CASSFRNTQYF
>TRBV10-3|TRBJ2-1
CAIRTSGGSDEQFF
>TRBV18|TRBJ2-2
CASSPGQGASTGELFF
>TRBV2|TRBJ1-4
CAQKRSWRGPTNEKLFF
>TRBV6-1|TRBJ1-1
CASRDHGTGGEAFF
>TRBV5-4|TRBJ2-7
CASSSGTDDLEYF
>TRBV20-1|TRBJ2-6
CSAGGPFSGANVLTF
>TRBV20-1|TRBJ2-3
CSASLAELTDTQYF
>TRBV28|TRBJ2-6
CASSFPTGGEFFGANVLTF
>TRBV10-1|TRBJ2-7
CASSEGGPYEQYF
>TRBV29-1|TRBJ1-1
CSVHKGLGNTEAFF
>TRBV20-1|TRBJ2-5
CSAPKDGGAGETQYF
>TRBV6-4|TRBJ2-2
CASRGHPDTGELFF
>TRBV5-1|TRBJ2-1
CASSLIAGGRNEQFF
>TRBV12-3/TRBV12-4|TRBJ2-7
CDSSTTGGQRYEQYF
>TRBV20-1|TRBJ2-7
CSARGDLYEQYF
>TRBV25-1|TRBJ2-7
CASSEQQGRDEQYF
>TRBV3-1|TRBJ2-6
CASSETHGANVLTF
>TRBV2|TRBJ2-7
CASSPSPGASYEQYF
>TRBV5-1|TRBJ2-1
CASSLDRVHEQFF
>TRBV20-1|TRBJ2-7
CSAPRTDTYEQYF
>TRBV29-1|TRBJ2-1
CSVEVGDSHYNEQFF
>TRBV10-3|TRBJ2-1
CAISESTGRETYNEQFF
>TRBV20-1|TRBJ2-7
CSAQWEGSGQGTEQYF
>TRBV12-3/TRBV12-4|TRBJ1-1
CASAKGQEAFF
>TRBV29-1|TRBJ1-2
CSAVDRTYGYTF
>TRBV29-1|TRBJ1-4
CSVDLGQGEKLFF
>TRBV20-1|TRBJ1-1
CSARDLGGHRAETEAFF
>TRBV20-1|TRBJ1-2
CSAESQGNGYTF